Listed below are T cell receptor beta chains from one sample, sequenced in a study of T cells after posttransplantation cyclophosphamide. The assay was immunoSEQ multiplex PCR, and TCRdb's table has in-frame clones only and misses some. The table records roughly 12,000 clones, under 2.5% of them present only once. The sample was PBMCs, taken after allogeneic stem cell transplant with posttransplant cyclophosphamide. The receptors come from a male patient in his 30s who received an allogeneic stem cell transplant from a related donor, was CMV-positive, and had no GVHD. Some T cells may possibly be graft donor cells. CDR3s include the opening cysteine and the closing phenylalanine or tryptophan. The order of the fields is CDR3 protein, D gene, V gene, J gene. A D gene is named only where the DNA matches it firmly.

CASSQFRYNEQFF	.	TRBV4-1	TRBJ2-1
CASSLLGTSGGTGELFF	TRBD2	TRBV5-1	TRBJ2-2
CATKLGSTNLGYTF	.	TRBV15	TRBJ1-2
CASSLGQGHYEQYF	.	TRBV7-9	TRBJ2-7
CASSYHKNYGYTF	.	TRBV6-5	TRBJ1-2
CASGRQAYSYEQYF	.	TRBV6-1	TRBJ2-7
CASDRGTGPGEQYF	.	TRBV7-9	TRBJ2-7
CASREPGGINTQYF	TRBD1	TRBV28	TRBJ2-3
CASTQASGGLSSYNEQFF	TRBD2	TRBV7-6	TRBJ2-1
CASSLDYYNEQFF	.	TRBV7-2	TRBJ2-1
CASSPRTGAGEKLFF	.	TRBV7-6	TRBJ1-4
CASSSGGGFSYNEQFF	TRBD2	TRBV19	TRBJ2-1
CASRGDSVTGELFF	TRBD1	TRBV2	TRBJ2-2
CASSEVEGQSGNTIYF	.	TRBV6-1	TRBJ1-3
CASSLTTTGLVGELFF	TRBD1	TRBV28	TRBJ2-2
CASSLNRGQGYNEQFF	TRBD1	TRBV5-1	TRBJ2-1
CATSRPGQGSYEQYF	TRBD1	TRBV15	TRBJ2-7
CASSPLAGGYEQYF	TRBD2	TRBV27	TRBJ2-7
CASSLGGVGNEQFF	.	TRBV18	TRBJ2-1
CASSRDLVGYTF	.	TRBV7-9	TRBJ1-2
CASSGGVTSGVTDTQYF	TRBD2	TRBV9	TRBJ2-3
CASSDQAGTEAFF	.	TRBV6-5	TRBJ1-1
CASELAGGYNEQFF	TRBD2	TRBV28	TRBJ2-1